This T cell receptor beta chain was recovered during a study of shared clonotypes between healthy human individuals. Study-wide background: CD4 naive cells filled three plates per donor, CD4 memory three, CD8 naive two and CD8 memory one.

Germline V CDR1 and CDR2: MGHDK, SYGVNS. Trimming removed 3 bases from V and 0 bases from J, with 9 bases in between. The CDR3 is 15 amino acids. Using immunoSEQ multiplex PCR, the repertoire was profiled, and TCRdb retains in-frame clones only, with some absent. The sample records a few million clones, 90% to 95% being singletons. A remark on this clone: Its target is not known.

Study-wide findings and caveats: Clonotype sharing across four donors was observed for around 5% of naive CD4 clonotypes.

This TCR was sampled from a man between 18 and 29 years old in good health. Some clones in this sample may be carry-over from other donors' samples. V usage is TRBV25-1 and J usage is TRBJ1-3; D is undetermined. The specimen was naive CD4+ T cells from PBMCs. Subset noted: CD45RA+ positively selected. The CDR3 DNA is TGTGCCAGCAGTGACTTTAGGAGCTCTGGAAACACCATATATTTT. Its translation is CASSDFRSSGNTIYF.